This TCR beta chain was identified in a study of blood T cell repertoires in COVID-19. Sequenced by immunoSEQ multiplex PCR; TCRdb stores in-frame clones only, minus some. The table has about 190,000 clones, 65% to 90% seen once. Individuals drawn from about two dozen US areas were about 18 to 100 years old. The length of the CDR3 is 14 residues. CDR1 is LNHDA, CDR2 SQIVND, per germline (reference sequence). V lost 3 bases and J lost 0, with 6 bases in between. This clonotype was obtained from a woman aged 55-75 years with acute COVID-19. Sequences were obtained from PBMCs or T cells enriched from blood (not recorded which). The genes are TRBV19 and TRBJ1-3; D uncertain. Written as DNA, the CDR3 is TGTGCCAGTAGTATTAGATTCTCTGGAAACACCATATATTTT. Its protein product is CASSIRFSGNTIYF.